This TCR beta chain was sequenced during a study of blood T cell repertoires in COVID-19. Assay used: immunoSEQ multiplex PCR; TCRdb lists only in-frame clones, some missing. The table lists 320,000 or so clones, roughly 90% of them singletons. Germline CDR1 and CDR2: SGHRS and YFSETQ. The CDR3 loop spans 17 amino acids. Trimming removed 2 bases at V and 3 bases at J, with 20 bases between. The sequence derives from a woman in her 30s who had recovered from COVID-19. The chain couples TRBV5-1 to TRBJ1-2, with D tentatively TRBD1 (5 bases). The sample taken for sequencing was PBMCs or T cells enriched from blood (not recorded which). The CDR3 DNA reads as TGCGCCAGCAGCTTAGACGACGCTCAGGGCCGCTACTATGGCTACACCTTC. Amino acid sequence: CASSLDDAQGRYYGYTF. Based on the CDR3 plus reference TRBV5-1 and TRBJ1-2, the full variable domain is KAGVTQTPRYLIKTRGQQVTLSCSPISGHRSVSWYQQTPGQGLQFLFEYFSETQRNKGNFPGRFSGRQFSNSRSEMNVSTLELGDSALYLCASSLDDAQGRYYGYTFGSGTRLTVV.